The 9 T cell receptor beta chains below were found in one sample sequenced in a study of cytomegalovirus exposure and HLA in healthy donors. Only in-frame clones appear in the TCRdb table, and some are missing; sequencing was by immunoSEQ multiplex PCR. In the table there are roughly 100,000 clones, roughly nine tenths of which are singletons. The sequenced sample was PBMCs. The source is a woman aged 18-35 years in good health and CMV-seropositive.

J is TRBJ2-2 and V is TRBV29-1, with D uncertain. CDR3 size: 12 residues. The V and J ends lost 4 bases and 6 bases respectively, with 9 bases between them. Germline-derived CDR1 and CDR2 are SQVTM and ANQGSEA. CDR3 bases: TGCAGCGTTGGCGGTTGGGCCGGGGAGCTGTTTTTT. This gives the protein CSVGGWAGELFF.

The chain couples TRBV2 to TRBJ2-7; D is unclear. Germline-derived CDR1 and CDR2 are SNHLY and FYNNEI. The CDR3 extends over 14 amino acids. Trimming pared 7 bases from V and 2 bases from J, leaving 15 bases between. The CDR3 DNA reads TGTGCCAGCAAGGCAGGCGAGACCCCCTACGAGCAGTACTTC. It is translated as CASKAGETPYEQYF.

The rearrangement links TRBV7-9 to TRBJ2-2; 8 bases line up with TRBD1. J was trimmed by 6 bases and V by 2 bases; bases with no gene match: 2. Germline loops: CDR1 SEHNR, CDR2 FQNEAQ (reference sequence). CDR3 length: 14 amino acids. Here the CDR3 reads CASSLPTGAGELFF. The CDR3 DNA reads TGTGCCAGCAGCTTACCGACAGGGGCCGGGGAGCTGTTTTTT.

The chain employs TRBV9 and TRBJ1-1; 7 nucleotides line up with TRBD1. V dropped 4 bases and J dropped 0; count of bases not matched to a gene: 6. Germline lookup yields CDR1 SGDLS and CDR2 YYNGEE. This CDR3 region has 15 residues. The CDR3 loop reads CASSKRGQLNTEAFF. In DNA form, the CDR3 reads TGTGCCAGCAGCAAACGGGGACAGTTGAACACTGAAGCTTTCTTT. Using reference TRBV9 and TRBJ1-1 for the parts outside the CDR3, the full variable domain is DSGVTQTPKHLITATGQRVTLRCSPRSGDLSVYWYQQSLDQGLQFLIQYYNGEERAKGNILERFSAQQFPDLHSELNLSSLELGDSALYFCASSKRGQLNTEAFFGQGTRLTVV.

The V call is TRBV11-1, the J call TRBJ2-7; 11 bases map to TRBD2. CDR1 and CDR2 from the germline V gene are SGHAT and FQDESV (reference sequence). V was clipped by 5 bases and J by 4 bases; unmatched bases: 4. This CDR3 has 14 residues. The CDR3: CASSRGTSGYEQYF. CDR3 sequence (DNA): TGTGCCAGCAGCCGGGGGACTAGCGGATACGAGCAGTACTTC.

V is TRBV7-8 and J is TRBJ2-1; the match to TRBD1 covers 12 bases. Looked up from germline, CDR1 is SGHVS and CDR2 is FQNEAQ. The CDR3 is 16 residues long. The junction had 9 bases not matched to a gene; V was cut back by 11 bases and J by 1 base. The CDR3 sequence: CASGQGAGRSYNEQFF. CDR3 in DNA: TGTGCCTCGGGACAGGGGGCCGGTAGGTCCTACAATGAGCAGTTCTTC.

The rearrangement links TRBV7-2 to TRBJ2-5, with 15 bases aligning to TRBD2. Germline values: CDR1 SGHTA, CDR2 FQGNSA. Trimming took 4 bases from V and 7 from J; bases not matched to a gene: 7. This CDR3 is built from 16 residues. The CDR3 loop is CASSSGLAGGSATQYF. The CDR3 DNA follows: TGTGCCAGCAGCTCAGGACTAGCGGGGGGGAGTGCGACCCAGTACTTC.

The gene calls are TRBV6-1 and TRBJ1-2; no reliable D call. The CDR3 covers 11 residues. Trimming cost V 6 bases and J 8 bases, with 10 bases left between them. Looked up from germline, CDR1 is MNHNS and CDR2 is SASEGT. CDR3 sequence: CASSLGRGYTF. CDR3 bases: TGTGCCAGCAGCCTAGGTCGGGGCTACACCTTC.

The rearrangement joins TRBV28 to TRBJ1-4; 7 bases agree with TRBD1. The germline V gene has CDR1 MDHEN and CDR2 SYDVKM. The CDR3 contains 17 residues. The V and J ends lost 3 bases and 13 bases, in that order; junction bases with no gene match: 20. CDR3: CASSLVILRDSPVRLFF. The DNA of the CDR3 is TGTGCCAGCAGTTTGGTTATCTTGAGGGACAGCCCCGTTCGACTGTTTTTT.